This T cell receptor beta chain was found in a study of identical twins. Template switching (which added a universal primer site) was used, and cDNA carried unique molecular identifiers. TCRdb re-analysed the 5' RACE reads in MiXCR, keeping a single row per CDR3 protein. The sample shows under 400,000 distinct CDR3 sequences, approximately 9.1% of them seen only once. Concerning this clonotype: Antigen: not known.

Broader study findings: Cord blood beta clonotypes present at high abundance carried fewer insertions; no such pattern appeared in memory repertoires.

From germline, CDR1 is MNHNY and CDR2 SVGAGI (reference sequence). V gave up 10 bases and J gave up 2 bases, with 16 bases separating them. This CDR3 contains 14 residues. The sequence came from a woman aged 45-65 years in good health. The sequenced material came from naive T cells sorted from blood. The chain combines TRBV6-6 with TRBJ2-3; possibly TRBD2 for D (5 bases). CDR3 DNA sequence: TGTGCCACCTCTAGAGTGGAGGTCACAGATACGCAGTATTTT. Translated: CATSRVEVTDTQYF.